The 26 T cell receptor beta chains listed next were all sequenced from one sample in a study of cytomegalovirus exposure and HLA in healthy donors. PCR was performed using 60 Vbeta and 13 Jbeta primers. TCRdb's copy holds only in-frame clones and misses some; the assay was immunoSEQ multiplex PCR. The data hold 150,000 to 200,000 clones, with around 79% observed a single time. The sample was PBMCs. The origin of the receptors is a woman aged 40 to 50 in good health and CMV-seronegative.

The CDR3 nucleotides are TGCGCCAGCAGCCGTAGACAGGGCCCGTCCTCCTACGAGCAGTACTTC. Translating it yields CASSRRQGPSSYEQYF. The genes are TRBV5-1 and TRBJ2-5, with 7 nucleotides matching TRBD1. The J call is uncertain, as TRBJ2-7 better fits the DNA end. This CDR3 comprises 16 residues. Germline V gene lookup returns CDR1 SGHRS and CDR2 YFSETQ.

The V and J genes are TRBV18 and TRBJ1-1; no clear D gene. This CDR3 spans 14 amino acids. The V gene's germline CDR1 is KGHSH and CDR2 LQKENI. The V end lost 4 bases, the J end lost 1 base, and 10 bases lay between the germline ends. The CDR3: CASSQEISNTEAFF. Here the CDR3 DNA reads TGTGCCAGCTCACAAGAGATATCGAACACTGAAGCTTTCTTT. The full variable domain, with the rest looked up from reference TRBV18 and TRBJ1-1, is NAGVMQNPRHLVRRRGQEARLRCSPMKGHSHVYWYRQLPEEGLKFMVYLQKENIIDESGMPKERFSAEFPKEGPSILRIQQVVRGDSAAYFCASSQEISNTEAFFGQGTRLTVV.

This chain joins TRBV29-1 and TRBJ2-3, with 10 bases fitting TRBD1. The CDR3 consists of 17 residues. Germline assignment: CDR1 SQVTM and CDR2 ANQGSEA. V trimming: 4 bases; J trimming: 2 bases; junction bases outside the gene matches: 12. CDR3 bases: TGCAGCGTTGGGAGACAGGGGGCGTGGGTACCCACAGATACGCAGTATTTT. Residues: CSVGRQGAWVPTDTQYF.

The J gene is TRBJ1-2, the V gene TRBV9, with D hard to call. Germline CDR1 is SGDLS and CDR2 is YYNGEE. The CDR3 is 20 residues long. The V end lost 0 bases, the J end lost 0 bases, and 24 bases lay between the germline ends. The CDR3 DNA is TGTGCCAGCAGCGTAGGGTTAAGTGTGGAGGGCAAAAAGACTAACTATGGCTACACCTTC. This codes for CASSVGLSVEGKKTNYGYTF.

The rearrangement joins TRBV7-9 to TRBJ1-1, with TRBD1 as a possible D gene (5 bases). The V gene's germline CDR1 is SEHNR and CDR2 FQNEAQ (reference sequence). The germline V and J ends were trimmed by 3 bases and 8 bases, with 19 bases remaining between them. The CDR3 consists of 15 residues. The CDR3 nucleotides are TGTGCCAGCAGCTTGGGGGGTCCGGTTGCCGCCGAAGCTTTCTTT. As protein: CASSLGGPVAAEAFF.

This clone occurred once. CDR3 loop: CASDRDRVAEQYF. In DNA form, the CDR3 reads TGTGCCAGCGACCGGGACAGGGTGGCCGAGCAGTACTTC. The rearrangement links TRBV6-1 to TRBJ2-7, with 9 nucleotides matching TRBD1. This CDR3 is 13 amino acids long. The V gene's germline CDR1 is MNHNS and CDR2 SASEGT. Trimming removed 8 bases from V and 6 bases from J; junction bases left unmatched: 8.

The chain joins TRBV7-2 to TRBJ2-5; D might be TRBD2 (6 bases). The CDR3 consists of 14 residues. V lost 1 base, J lost 9 bases, and 15 bases lay in between. Germline V gene data show CDR1 as SGHTA and CDR2 as FQGNSA. CDR3 region: CASSLGGTLGAQYF. Written as DNA, the CDR3 is TGTGCCAGCAGCTTAGGAGGGACTCTAGGGGCCCAGTACTTC.

The chain combines TRBV7-2 with TRBJ2-7; possible D gene TRBD2, 6 bases. V lost 0 bases and J 11 bases, leaving 14 bases between the germline ends. This CDR3 is 13 amino acids long. The germline CDR1 and CDR2 sequences are SGHTA and FQGNSA. CDR3 in amino acids: CASSLASGTREYF. The DNA of the CDR3 is TGTGCCAGCAGCTTAGCCTCTGGGACTCGAGAGTACTTC.

This chain connects TRBV7-9 to TRBJ1-1, with a possible D match to TRBD1 (5 bases). V dropped 1 base and J dropped 4 bases, with 13 bases sitting between them. The germline V gene encodes CDR1 SEHNR and CDR2 FQNEAQ (reference sequence). The CDR3 is 15 amino acids. The CDR3 region has the DNA TGTGCCAGCAGCTTAGTGGGAAGGGGCGGCACTGAAGCTTTCTTT. It is translated as CASSLVGRGGTEAFF.

The V and J genes are TRBV18 and TRBJ1-1; D remains ambiguous. Trimming took 0 bases from V and 9 from J, leaving 11 bases between them. CDR3 length equals 13 residues. Germline-derived CDR1 and CDR2 are KGHSH and LQKENI. CDR3 amino acids: CASSPPWSNKAFF. The CDR3 DNA follows: TGTGCCAGCTCACCACCGTGGTCAAACAAAGCTTTCTTT.

This clone has only one observation. The chain carries TRBV5-4 and TRBJ1-1; TRBD1 agrees at 7 bases. Germline V gene data show CDR1 as SGHNT and CDR2 as YYREEE (reference sequence). V was pared by 1 base and J by 7 bases, with 10 bases of the junction left unmatched. This CDR3 comprises 15 residues. The CDR3 loop is CASSLTLGQSNEAFF. CDR3 bases: TGTGCCAGCAGCTTGACCCTGGGACAGTCCAATGAAGCTTTCTTT.

The chain links TRBV5-4 to TRBJ1-1, with D maybe TRBD1 (6 bases). Per germline, CDR1 SGHNT and CDR2 YYREEE (reference sequence). The CDR3 is 15 amino acids. V was clipped by 6 bases and J by 5 bases, with 20 bases between them. CDR3 protein: CASTIEGGGGTEAFF. For the CDR3, the DNA is TGTGCCAGCACCATTGAGGGGGGAGGGGGGACTGAAGCTTTCTTT.

The rearrangement links TRBV4-1 to TRBJ1-6, with D possibly matching TRBD1 (6 bases). The CDR3 has 14 amino acids. Germline values: CDR1 MGHRA, CDR2 YSYEKL. The V gene lost 4 bases and the J gene lost 11 bases, with 15 bases spanning the gap. This CDR3 is CASSPVTGLAPLHF. Written as DNA, the CDR3 is TGCGCCAGCAGCCCGGTTACAGGGTTGGCACCCCTCCACTTT.

As concerns this clone: Other DNA sequences from this sample encode an identical CDR3 as well. The chain combines TRBV5-6 with TRBJ1-4; 8 nucleotides match TRBD1. Germline V lookup: CDR1 SGHDT, CDR2 YYEEEE. Trimming cost V 6 bases and J 5 bases; bases outside gene matches: 9. The CDR3 contains 15 residues. This CDR3 is CASTYLGQVNEKLFF. The CDR3 region has the DNA TGTGCCAGCACCTACTTGGGACAGGTGAATGAAAAACTGTTTTTT.

V usage is TRBV12-5 and J usage is TRBJ1-1, with 7 bases aligning to TRBD1. Germline assignment: CDR1 LGHNT and CDR2 FRNRAP. V lost 5 bases, J lost 1 base, and 13 bases stayed unmatched. This CDR3 has 17 amino acids. The CDR3 region has the DNA TGTGCTAGTGGTCCGGACACAGGGGTGAGGGCGAACACTGAAGCTTTCTTT. This gives the protein CASGPDTGVRANTEAFF.

The chain links TRBV27 to TRBJ2-1; TRBD2 might be the D (5 bases). V dropped 4 bases and J dropped 3 bases, with 7 bases sitting between them. Looked up from germline, CDR1 is MNHEY and CDR2 is SMNVEV (reference sequence). The CDR3 spans 13 residues. This CDR3 reads CASSSGFYNEQFF. CDR3 nucleotide sequence: TGTGCCAGCAGTTCGGGGTTCTACAATGAGCAGTTCTTC.

In this sample, this clone turned up once. A read error may produce the germline difference seen at one junction end. The V gene is TRBV7-9, the J gene TRBJ1-1; a possible D gene is TRBD1 (6 bases). CDR1 and CDR2 from the germline V gene are SEHNR and FQNEAQ (reference sequence). The CDR3 is 12 amino acids. The CDR3 nucleotides read TGTTCCAGCAGCTCCCCGGCAGGGGACGCTTTCTTT. Residues: CSSSSPAGDAFF.

The sample holds one count of this clone. The rearrangement joins TRBV28 to TRBJ1-1; TRBD1 matches 9 bases. With V trimmed by 11 bases and J by 4 bases, 20 bases remained unmatched. CDR1 and CDR2 from the germline V gene are MDHEN and SYDVKM. CDR3 length equals 17 residues. This CDR3 is CACRPRGQGLKGTEAFF. The CDR3 DNA follows: TGTGCCTGCCGCCCCCGAGGACAGGGGCTCAAGGGCACTGAAGCTTTCTTT.

The chain has TRBV5-1 and TRBJ2-7; 9 nucleotides line up with TRBD1. This CDR3 contains 14 residues. The germline gives CDR1 SGHRS, CDR2 YFSETQ. Trimming at V came to 3 bases and at J to 5 bases, leaving 6 bases not matched to a gene. The CDR3 DNA is TGCGCCAGCAGCTCGGGACAGGGTTCCCACGAGCAGTACTTC. Translating it yields CASSSGQGSHEQYF.

A few counts support this clone. V is TRBV5-1 and J is TRBJ2-7; D perhaps matches TRBD1 (6 bases). V dropped 7 bases and J dropped 4 bases, with 18 bases sitting between them. Germline V gene data show CDR1 as SGHRS and CDR2 as YFSETQ. CDR3 length: 14 amino acids. CDR3 DNA sequence: TGCGCCAGCCAGATTCCGGGACACCTATACGAGCAGTACTTC. Translating it yields CASQIPGHLYEQYF.

The chain joins TRBV5-5 to TRBJ2-5; 9 nucleotides match TRBD2. V trimming: 3 bases; J trimming: 2 bases; junction bases outside the gene matches: 8. CDR3 size: 16 residues. Germline CDR1 SGHKS, CDR2 YYEKEE (reference sequence). Here the CDR3 reads CASSWGLRGGQETQYF. In DNA, the CDR3 is TGTGCCAGCAGCTGGGGACTGCGGGGGGGTCAAGAGACCCAGTACTTC.

The chain employs TRBV6-5 and TRBJ1-1; 8 bases fit TRBD1. The CDR3 has 15 residues. The V segment lost 5 bases and the J segment 8 bases; nucleotides outside the gene matches: 13. Germline V gene lookup returns CDR1 MNHEY and CDR2 SVGAGI. CDR3 sequence (DNA): TGTGCCAGCAGTCTTCAGGGGGCGGCCCGGGGAGAAGCTTTCTTT. It codes for CASSLQGAARGEAFF.

This clone has only one observation. The J gene is TRBJ1-2, the V gene TRBV7-2, with 9 bases aligning to TRBD1. This CDR3 spans 15 amino acids. V shed 2 bases and J 7 bases; nucleotides not matched to a gene: 8. The V gene's germline CDR1 is SGHTA and CDR2 FQGNSA. The CDR3 DNA reads as TGTGCCAGCAGCTTAACGGGACAGGGATATGGTGGCTACACCTTC. Encoded protein: CASSLTGQGYGGYTF.

The V and J genes are TRBV5-1 and TRBJ1-2; 8 positions agree with TRBD1. Germline V gene data show CDR1 as SGHRS and CDR2 as YFSETQ. V lost 4 bases to trimming and J lost 7 bases; unmatched junction nucleotides: 12. This CDR3 contains 15 residues. CDR3 in amino acids: CASSPEGRGRFGYTF. Here the CDR3 DNA reads TGCGCCAGCAGCCCGGAGGGCAGGGGGCGTTTTGGCTACACCTTC.

This clone was counted a few times. The CDR3 DNA reads TGTGCCAGCAGTTTAATTAACAGAAACAATCAGCCCCAGCATTTT. This gives the protein CASSLINRNNQPQHF. This chain links TRBV28 with TRBJ1-5; unclear D gene. There are 15 residues in the CDR3. Germline loops: CDR1 MDHEN, CDR2 SYDVKM. Trimming removed 2 bases from V and 3 bases from J, with 11 bases in between.

The chain employs TRBV5-1 and TRBJ2-1, with 9 bases aligning to TRBD2. From germline, CDR1 is SGHRS and CDR2 YFSETQ. The J segment lost 8 bases and the V segment lost 1 base, leaving 10 bases of the junction unmatched. The CDR3 has 16 amino acids. CDR3 protein: CASSLQPAGGGDEQFF. The CDR3 DNA reads as TGCGCCAGCAGCTTGCAGCCAGCGGGGGGCGGGGATGAGCAGTTCTTC.